This record looks at one T cell receptor beta chain sequence and its context. This entry comes from a study of T cell changes during pregnancy in multiple sclerosis. CDR1 and CDR2 from the germline V gene are SGHNT and YYREEE (reference sequence). This CDR3 spans 14 amino acids. V lost 4 bases, J lost 3 bases, and 14 bases lay in between. Sequencing used immunoSEQ multiplex PCR; TCRdb keeps in-frame clones, though not all of them. The repertoire holds over 50,000 clones, with more than 75% as singletons. The specimen sequenced was peripheral blood from another person, used as feeder cells. The chain uses TRBV5-4 and TRBJ2-7, with D hard to call. The clonotype was recovered from a human donor whose cells served as feeder cells for cultures in a pregnancy study. CDR3 DNA: TGTGCCAGCAGCCCGAGGTTGGGAAGCTACGAGCAGTACTTC. Its protein is CASSPRLGSYEQYF.